This T cell receptor beta chain is from a study of OX40 agonist ivuxolimab in advanced cancers. Study summary: Clinicians treated patients with ivuxolimab, an agonistic anti-OX40 (CD134) antibody. Study observations and caveats: Clonal expansion among partial responders at 0.1-3.0 mg/kg ranked near the lowest. Also present in some nonresponders was a low level of normalized T-cell clonal expansion.

Autoimmune disease history or systemic immunosuppression led to patients being barred. CDR1 is SGHRS, CDR2 YFSETQ, per germline. V dropped 2 bases and J dropped 4 bases, with 12 bases sitting between them. This CDR3 spans 14 amino acids. Concerning this clone: Its matching antigen is unknown.

Generated by immunoSEQ multiplex PCR, the TCRdb table keeps only in-frame clones and is missing some. The data show more than 50,000 clones, roughly nine tenths seen once. The chain is built from TRBV5-1 and TRBJ1-2; D is uncertain. The sequence came from an adult with an advanced solid tumor such as melanoma, head and neck, liver or kidney cancer. This specimen consisted of CD4+ or CD8+ T cells sorted from blood, obtained in a trial of the OX40 agonist ivuxolimab. CDR3 nucleotides: TGCGCCAGCAGCTTCCACTCTACCCTCTATGGCTACACCTTC. It translates to CASSFHSTLYGYTF.